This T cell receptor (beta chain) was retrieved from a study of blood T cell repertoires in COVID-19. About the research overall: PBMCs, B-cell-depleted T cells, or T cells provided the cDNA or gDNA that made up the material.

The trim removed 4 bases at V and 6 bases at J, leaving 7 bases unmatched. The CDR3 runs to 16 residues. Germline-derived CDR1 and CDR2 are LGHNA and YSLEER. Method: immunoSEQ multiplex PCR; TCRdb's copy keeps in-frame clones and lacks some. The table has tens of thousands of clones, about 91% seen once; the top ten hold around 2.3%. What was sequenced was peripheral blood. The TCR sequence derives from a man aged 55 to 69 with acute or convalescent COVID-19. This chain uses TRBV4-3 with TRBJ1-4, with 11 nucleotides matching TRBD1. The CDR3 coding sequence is TGCGCCAGCAGCCCTTTAAGGGGACAGGGGGATGAAAAACTGTTTTTT. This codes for CASSPLRGQGDEKLFF.